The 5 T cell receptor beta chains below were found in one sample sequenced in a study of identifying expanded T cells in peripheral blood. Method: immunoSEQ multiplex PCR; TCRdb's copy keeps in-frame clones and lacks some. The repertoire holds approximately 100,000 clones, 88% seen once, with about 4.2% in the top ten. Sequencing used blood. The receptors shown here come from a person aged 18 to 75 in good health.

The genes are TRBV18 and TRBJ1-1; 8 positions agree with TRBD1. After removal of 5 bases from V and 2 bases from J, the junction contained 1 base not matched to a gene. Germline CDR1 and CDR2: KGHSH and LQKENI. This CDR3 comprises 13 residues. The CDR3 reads CASSDRGNTEAFF. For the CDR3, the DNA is TGTGCCAGCTCAGACAGGGGCAACACTGAAGCTTTCTTT.

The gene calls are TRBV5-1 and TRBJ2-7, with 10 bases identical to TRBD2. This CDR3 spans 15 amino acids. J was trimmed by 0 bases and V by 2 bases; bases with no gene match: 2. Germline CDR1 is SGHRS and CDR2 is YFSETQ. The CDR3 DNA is TGCGCCAGCAGCTTAGCGGGAGGGAGCTCCTACGAGCAGTACTTC. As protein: CASSLAGGSSYEQYF. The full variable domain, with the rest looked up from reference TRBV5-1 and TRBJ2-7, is KAGVTQTPRYLIKTRGQQVTLSCSPISGHRSVSWYQQTPGQGLQFLFEYFSETQRNKGNFPGRFSGRQFSNSRSEMNVSTLELGDSALYLCASSLAGGSSYEQYFGPGTRLTVT.

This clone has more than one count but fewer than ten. The CDR3 nucleotides read TGTGCCAGCAGCTCGGGACTAGCGGGAGGTACGCAGTATTTT. This gives the protein CASSSGLAGGTQYF. V gene TRBV7-9 combines with J gene TRBJ2-3, with 15 bases aligning to TRBD2. J was trimmed by 8 bases and V by 4 bases; bases with no gene match: 1. Germline assignment: CDR1 SEHNR and CDR2 FQNEAQ (reference sequence). This CDR3 region has 14 residues.

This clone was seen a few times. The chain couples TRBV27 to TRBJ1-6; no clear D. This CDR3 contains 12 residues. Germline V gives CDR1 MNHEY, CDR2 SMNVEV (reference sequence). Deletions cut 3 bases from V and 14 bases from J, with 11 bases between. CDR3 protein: CASSLGGRALHF. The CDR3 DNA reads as TGTGCCAGCAGTTTGGGAGGGAGGGCCCTCCACTTT.

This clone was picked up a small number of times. The CDR3 DNA follows: TGTGCCAGCAGTGATGTTTCAGGACAACATTCTGGAAACACCATATATTTT. Translation: CASSDVSGQHSGNTIYF. The chain carries TRBV6-1 and TRBJ1-3, with D possibly being TRBD1 (5 bases). Trimming stripped 3 bases from V and 1 base from J, with 16 bases between. The germline V gene encodes CDR1 MNHNS and CDR2 SASEGT. CDR3 length: 17 residues.